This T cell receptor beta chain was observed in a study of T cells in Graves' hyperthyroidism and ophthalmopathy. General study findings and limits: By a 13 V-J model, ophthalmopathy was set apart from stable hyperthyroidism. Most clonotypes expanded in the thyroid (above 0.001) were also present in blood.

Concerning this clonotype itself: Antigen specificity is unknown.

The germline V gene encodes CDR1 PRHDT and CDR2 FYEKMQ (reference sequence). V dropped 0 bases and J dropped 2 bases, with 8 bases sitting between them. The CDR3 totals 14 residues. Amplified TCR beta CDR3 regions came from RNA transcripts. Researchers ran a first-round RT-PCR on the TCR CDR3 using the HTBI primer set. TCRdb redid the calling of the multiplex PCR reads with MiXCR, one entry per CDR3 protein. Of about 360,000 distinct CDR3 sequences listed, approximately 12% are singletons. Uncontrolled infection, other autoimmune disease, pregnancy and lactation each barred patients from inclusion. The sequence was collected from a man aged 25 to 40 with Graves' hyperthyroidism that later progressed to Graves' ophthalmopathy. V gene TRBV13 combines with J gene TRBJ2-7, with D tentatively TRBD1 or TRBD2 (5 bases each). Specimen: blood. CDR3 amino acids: CASSLGGRTYEQYF. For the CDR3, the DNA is TGTGCCAGCAGCTTAGGGGGACGGACCTACGAGCAGTACTTC.